The source of this T cell receptor (beta chain) is a study of OX40 agonist ivuxolimab in advanced cancers. Study-level background: At doses from 0.01 to 10 mg/kg, patients were given intravenous ivuxolimab every 2 weeks. Patients treated during dose escalation were battling hepatocellular carcinoma, melanoma, renal cell or head and neck cancer. The study, taken as a whole, reports: Not determined was the antigen specificity of the expanded peripheral T cells.

On this clone: Its antigen is undetermined.

Produced via immunoSEQ multiplex PCR; TCRdb's table is partial and in-frame only. The profile shows 90,000 to 95,000 clones, about 90% of them singletons. The CDR3 extends over 14 amino acids. V dropped 4 bases and J dropped 6 bases, with 13 bases sitting between them. Germline CDR1 KGHSH, CDR2 LQKENI. Systemic immunosuppression or autoimmune disease history was grounds to exclude patients. The source of this sequence is an adult with an advanced solid tumor such as melanoma, head and neck, liver or kidney cancer. This sequence joins TRBV18 and TRBJ2-1; tentative D call: TRBD1 (6 bases). The sample consisted of CD4+ or CD8+ T cells sorted from blood, taken in a trial of the OX40 agonist ivuxolimab. CDR3 coding DNA: TGTGCCAGCTCACTTAACCCGGACAGCAATGAGCAGTTCTTC. Protein product: CASSLNPDSNEQFF.